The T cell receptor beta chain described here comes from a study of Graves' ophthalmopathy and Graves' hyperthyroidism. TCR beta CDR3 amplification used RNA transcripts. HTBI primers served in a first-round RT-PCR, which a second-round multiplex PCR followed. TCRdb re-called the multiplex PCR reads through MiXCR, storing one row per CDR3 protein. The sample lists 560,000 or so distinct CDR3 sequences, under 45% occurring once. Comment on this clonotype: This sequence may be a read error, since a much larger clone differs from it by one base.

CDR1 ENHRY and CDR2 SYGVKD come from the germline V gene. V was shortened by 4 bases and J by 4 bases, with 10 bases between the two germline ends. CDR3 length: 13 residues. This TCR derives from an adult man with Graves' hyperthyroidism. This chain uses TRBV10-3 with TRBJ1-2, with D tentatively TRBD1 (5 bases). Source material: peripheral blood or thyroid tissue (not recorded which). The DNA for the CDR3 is TGTGCCATCAGTGGTCAGGGCCCCTATGGCTACACCTTC. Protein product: CAISGQGPYGYTF.